The 26 T cell receptor beta chains listed next were all sequenced from one sample in a study of blood T cell repertoires in COVID-19. Sequencing was performed with immunoSEQ multiplex PCR; in TCRdb, only in-frame clones are kept and a portion is missing. In the table there are approximately 300,000 clones, about nine tenths of which are singletons. Sequenced material: peripheral blood. All receptors derive from a woman aged 25 to 39 with COVID-19, enrolled during active disease.

The genes are TRBV2 and TRBJ2-7; possibly TRBD2 for D (6 bases). The CDR3 consists of 14 residues. Germline loops: CDR1 SNHLY, CDR2 FYNNEI. With 6 bases removed from V and 5 bases from J, the gap between germline ends came to 17 bases. The CDR3 is CASRRDSNWDEQYF. In DNA, the CDR3 is TGTGCCAGCAGACGGGACTCCAACTGGGACGAGCAGTACTTC. Based on the CDR3 plus reference TRBV2 and TRBJ2-7, the full variable domain is EPEVTQTPSHQVTQMGQEVILRCVPISNHLYFYWYRQILGQKVEFLVSFYNNEISEKSEIFDDQFSVERPDGSNFTLKIRSTKLEDSAMYFCASRRDSNWDEQYFGPGTRLTVT.

This chain uses TRBV24-1 with TRBJ2-3; D gene uncertain. V dropped 3 bases and J dropped 2 bases, with 5 bases sitting between them. The CDR3 extends over 13 amino acids. Per germline, CDR1 KGHDR and CDR2 SFDVKD. The CDR3, as DNA: TGTGCCACCAGTGATCCTCCCACAGATACGCAGTATTTT. This codes for CATSDPPTDTQYF.

This rearrangement joins TRBV5-1 to TRBJ1-1; D is perhaps TRBD1 (6 bases). Deletions cut 4 bases from V and 0 bases from J, with 10 bases between. Germline V lookup: CDR1 SGHRS, CDR2 YFSETQ. The CDR3 is 14 residues long. As DNA, the CDR3 is TGCGCCAGCAGCGAGGGGGAGATGAACACTGAAGCTTTCTTT. This codes for CASSEGEMNTEAFF.

This clone was seen just once. The chain uses TRBV27 and TRBJ2-1, with a tentative D call TRBD2 (5 bases). The ends were cut back, 6 bases at V and 5 bases at J, with 14 bases in the middle. Per germline, CDR1 MNHEY and CDR2 SMNVEV (reference sequence). The CDR3 runs to 14 residues. CDR3 coding DNA: TGTGCCAGCAGCGTTGGAGGATCCCACAATGAGCAGTTCTTC. Its protein is CASSVGGSHNEQFF.

The chain employs TRBV10-1 and TRBJ2-7; D is perhaps TRBD1 (6 bases). Germline V gene lookup returns CDR1 WNHNN and CDR2 SYGVQD (reference sequence). The V end lost 3 bases, the J end lost 0 bases, and 9 bases lay between the germline ends. This CDR3 has 14 amino acids. The CDR3 bases are TGCGCCAGCAGTGATCTGGGGGCCTCCTACGAGCAGTACTTC. The encoded protein is CASSDLGASYEQYF.

The gene calls are TRBV5-4 and TRBJ1-2; 7 bases align to TRBD1. The ends lost 0 bases at V and 7 bases at J; junction bases unmatched: 3. The germline V gene encodes CDR1 SGHNT and CDR2 YYREEE (reference sequence). The CDR3 is 13 residues long. CDR3 sequence (DNA): TGTGCCAGCAGCTTGGACAGGGGTTTTGGCTACACCTTC. Translation gives CASSLDRGFGYTF.

In this sample, this clone turned up once. This sequence joins TRBV7-2 and TRBJ1-4; D may be TRBD1 (5 bases). Germline V gene data show CDR1 as SGHTA and CDR2 as FQGNSA. CDR3 length: 16 residues. V was shortened by 6 bases and J by 0 bases, with 14 bases between the two germline ends. This CDR3 is CASRPRTGATNEKLFF. In nucleotides, the CDR3 is TGTGCCAGCAGGCCTAGGACGGGGGCAACTAATGAAAAACTGTTTTTT. Complete variable domain (other parts from reference TRBV7-2 and TRBJ1-4): GAGVSQSPSNKVTEKGKDVELRCDPISGHTALYWYRQSLGQGLEFLIYFQGNSAPDKSGLPSDRFSAERTGGSVSTLTIQRTQQEDSAVYLCASRPRTGATNEKLFFGSGTQLSVL.

This clone was detected once. The chain combines TRBV5-1 with TRBJ1-5, with 7 bases lining up with TRBD1. V gave up 4 bases and J gave up 0 bases; unmatched junction bases: 4. This CDR3 contains 15 residues. Germline V lookup: CDR1 SGHRS, CDR2 YFSETQ. The CDR3 sequence is CASSQTGNSNQPQHF. The CDR3 nucleotides are TGCGCCAGCAGCCAGACAGGGAATAGCAATCAGCCCCAGCATTTT. The variable domain in full, with the rest retrieved from reference TRBV5-1 and TRBJ1-5, is KAGVTQTPRYLIKTRGQQVTLSCSPISGHRSVSWYQQTPGQGLQFLFEYFSETQRNKGNFPGRFSGRQFSNSRSEMNVSTLELGDSALYLCASSQTGNSNQPQHFGDGTRLSIL.

V usage is TRBV14 and J usage is TRBJ2-1, with 12 bases lining up with TRBD2. Germline V gene lookup returns CDR1 SGHDN and CDR2 FVKESK. The ends lost 4 bases at V and 10 bases at J; junction bases unmatched: 2. The CDR3 runs to 13 residues. The CDR3 DNA follows: TGTGCCAGCAGCCTTGGACTAGCGGGGGAGCAGTTCTTC. Amino acid sequence: CASSLGLAGEQFF.

J is TRBJ1-4 and V is TRBV19, with 7 bases that match TRBD1. The CDR3 loop spans 16 amino acids. Germline lookup yields CDR1 LNHDA and CDR2 SQIVND (reference sequence). Losses at the gene ends were 4 bases for V and 10 bases for J; bases not matched to a gene: 15. This chain's CDR3 is CASSTTGGTGVGKLFF. In nucleotides, the CDR3 is TGTGCCAGTAGTACGACTGGTGGAACAGGGGTGGGAAAACTGTTTTTT.

The rearrangement links TRBV24-1 to TRBJ2-1; 7 nucleotides line up with TRBD1. Germline CDR1 and CDR2: KGHDR and SFDVKD. V was clipped by 0 bases and J by 4 bases; unmatched bases: 2. CDR3 length: 15 amino acids. CDR3 sequence: CATSDLGQEYNEQFF. DNA of the CDR3: TGTGCCACCAGTGATTTGGGACAGGAATACAATGAGCAGTTCTTC.

The rearrangement uses TRBV6-2 or TRBV6-3 and TRBJ2-7; 7 bases are shared with TRBD2. The CDR3 is 15 amino acids. Germline loops: CDR1 MNHEY, CDR2 SVGEGT. V gave up 7 bases and J gave up 1 base; unmatched junction bases: 10. The CDR3 region has the DNA TGTGCCAGCACCCCACCCGGGGGGATATCCTACGAGCAGTACTTC. Protein: CASTPPGGISYEQYF.

The gene calls are TRBV4-3 and TRBJ2-1, with TRBD2 matching 13 bases. The J segment lost 6 bases and the V segment lost 4 bases, leaving 6 bases of the junction unmatched. CDR1 and CDR2 (germline): LGHNA, YSLEER. The CDR3 is made up of 16 amino acids. CDR3 loop: CASSPLLAGGGNEQFF. The CDR3 DNA is TGCGCCAGCAGCCCGCTACTAGCGGGAGGGGGCAATGAGCAGTTCTTC.

CDR3 nucleotide sequence: TGTGCCAGCTCACCGAAAACACCCGGGACAGGGCATAGCAATCAGCCCCAGCATTTT. Translating it yields CASSPKTPGTGHSNQPQHF. This chain connects TRBV18 to TRBJ1-5; 9 bases agree with TRBD1. There are 19 residues in the CDR3. CDR1 KGHSH and CDR2 LQKENI come from the germline V gene. V trimming: 3 bases; J trimming: 0 bases; junction bases outside the gene matches: 12. Complete variable domain (other parts from reference TRBV18 and TRBJ1-5): NAGVMQNPRHLVRRRGQEARLRCSPMKGHSHVYWYRQLPEEGLKFMVYLQKENIIDESGMPKERFSAEFPKEGPSILRIQQVVRGDSAAYFCASSPKTPGTGHSNQPQHFGDGTRLSIL.

The chain combines TRBV19 with TRBJ2-7; 9 nucleotides agree with TRBD1. In germline, CDR1 is LNHDA, CDR2 SQIVND (reference sequence). This CDR3 spans 14 amino acids. Trimming cost V 5 bases and J 6 bases; bases outside gene matches: 8. The chain's CDR3 is CASSLPGQGFEQYF. In DNA, the CDR3 is TGTGCCAGTAGTCTCCCGGGACAGGGCTTCGAGCAGTACTTC.

The chain employs TRBV5-1 and TRBJ2-1, with D tentatively TRBD1 (5 bases). Trimming left V 0 bases short and J 3 bases short, with 13 bases between. The CDR3 extends over 16 amino acids. Germline CDR1 is SGHRS and CDR2 is YFSETQ. CDR3 amino acids: CASSLVARANYNEQFF. The CDR3 bases are TGCGCCAGCAGCTTGGTTGCCAGGGCCAACTACAATGAGCAGTTCTTC.

The CDR3 DNA reads as TGTGCCAGCAGTTTACGGGAGGGCGCTGAAGCTTTCTTT. Amino acids: CASSLREGAEAFF. The chain couples TRBV27 to TRBJ1-1, with D uncertain. The germline CDR1 and CDR2 sequences are MNHEY and SMNVEV (reference sequence). The V end lost 2 bases, the J end lost 6 bases, and 10 bases lay between the germline ends. The CDR3 is made up of 13 amino acids.

Notes on this clone: A junction boundary mismatches the germline segment, possibly from a read error. This chain joins TRBV27 and TRBJ2-1; 7 bases map to TRBD2. The CDR3 length is 16 residues. Germline lookup yields CDR1 MNHEY and CDR2 SMNVEV (reference sequence). The CDR3 sequence is CASSLSSSGSYNEQFF. The DNA of the CDR3 is TGTGCCAGCAGCTTATCTTCTAGCGGAAGTTACAATGAGCAGTTCTTC.

The chain combines TRBV5-1 with TRBJ2-7, with D hard to call. V was cut by 0 bases and J by 4 bases, with 14 bases left in between. The CDR3 is made up of 15 amino acids. Germline values: CDR1 SGHRS, CDR2 YFSETQ. CDR3 bases: TGCGCCAGCAGCTTGGGTCAGACTCCTGTTTACGAGCAGTACTTC. It codes for CASSLGQTPVYEQYF.

The sample holds one count of this clone. CDR3 nucleotides: TGTGCCAGCTCACCAATAACAGGGGGGAGTACTGAAGCTTTCTTT. It translates to CASSPITGGSTEAFF. The chain is built from TRBV18 and TRBJ1-1; 8 bases agree with TRBD1. Germline V gene lookup returns CDR1 KGHSH and CDR2 LQKENI. V was clipped by 2 bases and J by 5 bases; unmatched bases: 7. This CDR3 is 15 amino acids long. The whole variable domain, remainder taken from reference TRBV18 and TRBJ1-1, is NAGVMQNPRHLVRRRGQEARLRCSPMKGHSHVYWYRQLPEEGLKFMVYLQKENIIDESGMPKERFSAEFPKEGPSILRIQQVVRGDSAAYFCASSPITGGSTEAFFGQGTRLTVV.

The chain has TRBV27 and TRBJ2-2; 9 bases match TRBD1. CDR3 length: 16 amino acids. CDR1 is MNHEY, CDR2 SMNVEV, per germline (reference sequence). After removal of 5 bases from V and 4 bases from J, the junction contained 8 bases not matched to a gene. The CDR3 spells CASSPGQGRTTGELFF. The CDR3 DNA reads TGTGCCAGCAGTCCAGGACAGGGGCGTACCACCGGGGAGCTGTTTTTT.

The CDR3 coding sequence is TGTGCCAGCAGCCAAGACCAGGGGGTCGGGCCCCAGCATTTT. This gives the protein CASSQDQGVGPQHF. V usage is TRBV4-2 and J usage is TRBJ1-5; 7 bases map to TRBD1. V shed 0 bases, J shed 9 bases, and the junction held 5 bases outside the gene matches. Per germline, CDR1 LGHNA and CDR2 YNFKEQ. The CDR3 is 14 residues long.

The chain carries TRBV28 and TRBJ2-7; D might be TRBD2 (5 bases). Trimming shortened V by 4 bases and J by 6 bases, and 16 bases separated the two germline ends. Germline V gene sequence: CDR1 MDHEN, CDR2 SYDVKM. The CDR3 has 14 residues. CDR3 region: CASSYRGVFGEQYF. The DNA of the CDR3 is TGTGCCAGCAGTTACCGGGGAGTGTTTGGCGAGCAGTACTTC.

The chain is built from TRBV4-3 and TRBJ1-1; the D is unclear. The V gene lost 0 bases and the J gene lost 5 bases, with 7 bases spanning the gap. Per germline, CDR1 LGHNA and CDR2 YSLEER. This CDR3 has 13 amino acids. The CDR3 region is CASSQDSGTEAFF. The CDR3 bases are TGCGCCAGCAGCCAAGATTCAGGAACTGAAGCTTTCTTT.

The chain couples TRBV6-5 to TRBJ2-5, with a possible D match to TRBD1 (6 bases). Deletions cut 2 bases from V and 7 bases from J, with 14 bases between. The CDR3 loop spans 14 amino acids. Germline V CDR1 and CDR2: MNHEY, SVGAGI. CDR3 loop: CASSYTRGDGTQYF. CDR3 DNA sequence: TGTGCCAGCAGTTACACCAGGGGAGATGGGACCCAGTACTTC.

The chain employs TRBV4-3 and TRBJ2-5; D is possibly TRBD2 (7 bases). Trimming cost V 0 bases and J 5 bases, with 19 bases left between them. The germline CDR1 and CDR2 sequences are LGHNA and YSLEER. This CDR3 has 17 amino acids. The CDR3 protein is CASSQDPEGGLLETQYF. DNA of the CDR3: TGCGCCAGCAGCCAAGACCCCGAGGGGGGGCTCCTTGAGACCCAGTACTTC.